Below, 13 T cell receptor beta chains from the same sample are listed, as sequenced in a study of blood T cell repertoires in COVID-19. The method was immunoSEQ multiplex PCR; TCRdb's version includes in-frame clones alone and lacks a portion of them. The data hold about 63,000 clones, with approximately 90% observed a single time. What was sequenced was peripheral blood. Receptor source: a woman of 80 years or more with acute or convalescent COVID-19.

This CDR3 is CSASFGGTSVTQYF. The CDR3 bases are TGCAGTGCCAGTTTTGGAGGGACTTCAGTTACGCAGTATTTT. V gene TRBV20-1 combines with J gene TRBJ2-3; weak D call: TRBD2 (6 bases). This CDR3 region has 14 residues. V lost 6 bases and J 8 bases, leaving 21 bases between the germline ends. In germline, CDR1 is DFQATT, CDR2 SNEGSKA (reference sequence).

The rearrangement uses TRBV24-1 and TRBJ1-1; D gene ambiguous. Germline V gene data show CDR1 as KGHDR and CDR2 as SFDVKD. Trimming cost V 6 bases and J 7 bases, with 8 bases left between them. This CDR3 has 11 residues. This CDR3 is CATSSRDEAFF. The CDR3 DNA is TGTGCCACCAGTTCACGGGATGAAGCTTTCTTT.

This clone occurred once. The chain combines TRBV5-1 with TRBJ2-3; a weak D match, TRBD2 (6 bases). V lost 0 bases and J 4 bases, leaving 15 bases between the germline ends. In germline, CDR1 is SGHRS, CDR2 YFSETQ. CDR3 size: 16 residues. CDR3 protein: CASSLEGRLGADTQYF. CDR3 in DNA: TGCGCCAGCAGCTTGGAGGGGCGACTAGGCGCAGATACGCAGTATTTT.

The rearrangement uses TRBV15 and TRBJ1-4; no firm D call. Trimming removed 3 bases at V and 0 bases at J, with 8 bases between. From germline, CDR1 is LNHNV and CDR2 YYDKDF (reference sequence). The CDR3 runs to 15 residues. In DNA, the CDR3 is TGTGCCACCAGCAGGCCCGGGGCAACTAATGAAAAACTGTTTTTT. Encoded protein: CATSRPGATNEKLFF.

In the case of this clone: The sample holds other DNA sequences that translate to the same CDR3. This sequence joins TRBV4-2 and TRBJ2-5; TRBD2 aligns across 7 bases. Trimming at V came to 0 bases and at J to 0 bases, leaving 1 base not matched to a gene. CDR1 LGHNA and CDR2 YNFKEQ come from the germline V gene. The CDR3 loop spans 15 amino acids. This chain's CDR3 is CASSQEGGDQETQYF. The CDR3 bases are TGTGCCAGCAGCCAAGAGGGGGGGGACCAAGAGACCCAGTACTTC.

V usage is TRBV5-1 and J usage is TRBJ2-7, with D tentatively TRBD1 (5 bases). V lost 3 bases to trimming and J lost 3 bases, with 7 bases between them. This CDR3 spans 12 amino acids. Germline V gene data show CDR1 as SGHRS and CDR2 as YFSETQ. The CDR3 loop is CASSSQDYEQYF. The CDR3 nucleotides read TGCGCCAGCAGCTCACAGGACTACGAGCAGTACTTC.

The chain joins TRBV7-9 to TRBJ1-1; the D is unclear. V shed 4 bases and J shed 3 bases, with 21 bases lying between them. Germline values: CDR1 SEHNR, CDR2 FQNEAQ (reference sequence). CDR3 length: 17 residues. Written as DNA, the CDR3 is TGTGCCAGCAGCTCAGGAGTGGAGGGAAGGTGGGACACTGAAGCTTTCTTT. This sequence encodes CASSSGVEGRWDTEAFF. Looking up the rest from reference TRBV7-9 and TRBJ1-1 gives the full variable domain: DTGVSQNPRHKITKRGQNVTFRCDPISEHNRLYWYRQTLGQGPEFLTYFQNEAQLEKSRLLSDRFSAERPKGSFSTLEIQRTEQGDSAMYLCASSSGVEGRWDTEAFFGQGTRLTVV.

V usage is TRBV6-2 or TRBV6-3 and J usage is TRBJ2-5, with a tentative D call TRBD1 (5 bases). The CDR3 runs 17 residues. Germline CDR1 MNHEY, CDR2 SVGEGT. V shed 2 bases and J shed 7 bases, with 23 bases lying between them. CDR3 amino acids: CASSYGQGLPSEVTQYF. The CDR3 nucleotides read TGTGCCAGCAGTTACGGGCAGGGTCTCCCCTCCGAGGTGACCCAGTACTTC.

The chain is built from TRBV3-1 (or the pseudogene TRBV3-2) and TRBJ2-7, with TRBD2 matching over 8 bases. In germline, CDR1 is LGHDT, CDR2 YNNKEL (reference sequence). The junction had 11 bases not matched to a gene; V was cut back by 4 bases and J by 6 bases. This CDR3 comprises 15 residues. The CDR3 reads CASSPRSSGVVEQYF. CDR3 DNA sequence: TGTGCCAGCAGCCCTAGAAGTAGCGGGGTGGTCGAGCAGTACTTC.

The CDR3 coding sequence is TGTGCCAGCAGTCCCTCAGGACGGGGATCCTACACTGAAGCTTTCTTT. It specifies CASSPSGRGSYTEAFF. The gene calls are TRBV27 and TRBJ1-1; D not resolved. Germline V gives CDR1 MNHEY, CDR2 SMNVEV (reference sequence). Deletions cut 5 bases from V and 3 bases from J, with 19 bases between. The CDR3 length is 16 residues.

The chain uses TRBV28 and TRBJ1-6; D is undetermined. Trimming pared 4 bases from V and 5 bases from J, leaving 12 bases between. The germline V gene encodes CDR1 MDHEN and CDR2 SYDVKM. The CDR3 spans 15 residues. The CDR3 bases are TGTGCCAGCAGTTCTCCTACACAGAATAATTCACCCCTCCACTTT. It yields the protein CASSSPTQNNSPLHF.

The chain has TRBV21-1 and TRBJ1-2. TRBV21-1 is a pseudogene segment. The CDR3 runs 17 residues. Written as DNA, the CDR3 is TGTGCCAGCATAACCGGGACTCCAAGTTCCCAGTACTATGGCTACACCTTC. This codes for CASITGTPSSQYYGYTF.

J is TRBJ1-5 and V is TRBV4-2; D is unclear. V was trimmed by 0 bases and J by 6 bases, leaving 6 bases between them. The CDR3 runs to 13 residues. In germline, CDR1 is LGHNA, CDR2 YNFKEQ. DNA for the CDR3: TGTGCCAGCAGCCAAGATCCGGGTCAGCCCCAGCATTTT. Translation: CASSQDPGQPQHF.